The sequence of this T cell receptor (beta chain) was determined in a study of shared clonotypes between healthy human individuals. The overall study: Per donor, CD8 memory used one plate, CD8 naive used two, CD4 memory used three and CD4 naive used three. General study findings and limits: Sampling covered blood only; tissue repertoires likely differ.

Notes on this clone: What it binds is not known.

Subsets obtained from CD4+ cells comprised CD45RA+ naive and CD45RA-negative memory cells. Replicate PCRs from sorted subsets contained roughly 200 ng DNA, which is around 29,000 T cell genomes. Here immunoSEQ multiplex PCR was the method, and the copy in TCRdb shows in-frame clones only, minus some. The sample carries millions of clones, about 92% recorded once. CDR3 length: 17 residues. Germline V gene data show CDR1 as MNHEY and CDR2 as SMNVEV (reference sequence). V gave up 3 bases and J gave up 1 base; unmatched junction bases: 6. The receptor comes from a man between 18 and 29 years old in good health. Some clones in this sample may be carry-over from other donors' samples. The chain employs TRBV27 and TRBJ2-3; 11 bases agree with TRBD2. The source material was naive CD4+ T cells from PBMCs. Subset specified: CD45RA+ positively selected. The CDR3: CASSLVAGGPGTDTQYF. In DNA, the CDR3 is TGTGCCAGCAGTTTGGTAGCGGGAGGGCCGGGCACAGATACGCAGTATTTT.